This is a list of T cell receptor beta chains from one sample in a study of spatial heterogeneity in lung cancer. TCRdb re-derived calls from the 5' RACE reads in MiXCR, one entry per CDR3 protein. The table includes about 1,500 distinct CDR3 sequences, approximately 9% detected once. The material was lung tumor tissue, obtained at surgery. The source is a male donor with early-stage non-small cell lung cancer. Each CDR3 is given with its conserved first and last residue. The order of the fields is J gene, V gene, clone size, CDR3 protein. Rows may omit the clone size; those that give it use once, few, many or a size class.

TRBJ2-2 | TRBV29-1 | medium-sized | CSVASGTGRTGELFF
TRBJ1-1 | TRBV6-1 | - | CASGGTGRAFF
TRBJ1-1 | TRBV18 | large | CASSPQQDNTEAFF
TRBJ2-2 | TRBV20-1 | few | CSARTVITGELFF
TRBJ2-3 | TRBV20-1 | many | CSARDGGRAGADTQYF
TRBJ2-1 | TRBV19 | medium-sized | CASSMLPGLVYEQFF
TRBJ1-3 | TRBV7-3 | medium-sized | CASSPNPPGNTIYF
TRBJ2-2 | TRBV30 | medium-sized | CAWGPGLLGTGELFF
TRBJ2-1 | TRBV11-3 | - | CASSPYQGLNNEQFF
TRBJ2-1 | TRBV5-1 | medium-sized | CASSFRLAGSNEQFF
TRBJ2-5 | TRBV7-9 | medium-sized | CASSPSRAGQGETQYF
TRBJ1-5 | TRBV7-8 | medium-sized | CASSLQGSYSNQPQHF
TRBJ1-6 | TRBV5-1 | medium-sized | CASSSNQGAGVSPLHF
TRBJ2-7 | TRBV6-1 | medium-sized | CARGEGHEQYF
TRBJ1-5 | TRBV9 | medium-sized | CASSVGMGGNQPQHF
TRBJ2-1 | TRBV12-3/TRBV12-4 | medium-sized | CASSFGRGHYNEQFF
TRBJ1-4 | TRBV29-1 | medium-sized | CSVVSTGTGNEKLFF
TRBJ1-4 | TRBV27 | - | CASSLRSVGDNEKLFF
TRBJ2-5 | TRBV5-1 | - | CASSLSERQETQYF
TRBJ2-1 | TRBV6-6 | medium-sized | CASRLAGTNNEQFF
TRBJ2-5 | TRBV20-1 | medium-sized | CSARDFRRTHQETQYF
TRBJ2-6 | TRBV7-8 | medium-sized | CASSLGLGSTGANVLTF
TRBJ1-1 | TRBV5-5 | large | CASSPMTGENTEAFF
TRBJ2-2 | TRBV28 | - | CASNLRGNTGELFF
TRBJ2-7 | TRBV7-8 | large | CASTLHGAGSPYEQYF
TRBJ2-7 | TRBV2 | many | CVSSAAAPRDTLVLTYEQYF
TRBJ2-1 | TRBV28 | medium-sized | CASSERPGQGQVF
TRBJ2-5 | TRBV10-3 | medium-sized | CAISAGRNQETQYF
TRBJ2-5 | TRBV10-3 | few | CATQRASDEETQYF
TRBJ2-2 | TRBV5-1 | medium-sized | CASSRLDHALGGELFF
TRBJ2-1 | TRBV7-3 | medium-sized | CASSPQGGSYNEQFF
TRBJ2-2 | TRBV28 | medium-sized | CASSFGHRATGELFF
TRBJ2-2 | TRBV28 | medium-sized | CASSFPGELFF
TRBJ2-5 | TRBV7-2 | medium-sized | CASSLLAGEETQYF
TRBJ2-7 | TRBV7-9 | - | CASSSPTNYEQYF
TRBJ2-1 | TRBV6-5 | medium-sized | CASSSWTSGRSNEQFF
TRBJ2-2 | TRBV7-3 | many | CASSPTSGTPGELFF
TRBJ1-5 | TRBV6-6 | medium-sized | CAALRPYSNQPQHF
TRBJ1-6 | TRBV5-1 | medium-sized | CASSLATGTGAPLHF
TRBJ2-1 | TRBV27 | medium-sized | CASSFVAGGSSYNEQFF
TRBJ2-7 | TRBV27 | medium-sized | CASSLSYWKEQYF
TRBJ2-7 | TRBV20-1 | many | CSASPSGSYEQYF
TRBJ2-1 | TRBV20-1 | medium-sized | CSAVLAGGAYNEQFF
TRBJ1-2 | TRBV5-1 | medium-sized | CASSFPGSPNGAPEGNYGYTF
TRBJ2-2 | TRBV27 | medium-sized | CASSLSIRSYTGELFF
TRBJ1-4 | TRBV20-1 | medium-sized | CSPGGGDREKLFF
TRBJ2-5 | TRBV5-5 | medium-sized | CASSLTGTNQETQYF
TRBJ1-5 | TRBV19 | medium-sized | CASLPGAGSNQPQHF
TRBJ1-1 | TRBV5-1 | few | CASSFQGTEAFF
TRBJ1-1 | TRBV30 | large | CAWSHSRAGTEAFF